The 16 T cell receptor beta chains presented below share a single source sample, sequenced in a study of STAT5B mutations in CD4+ large granular lymphocyte leukemia. The table came from immunoSEQ multiplex PCR; TCRdb's copy has only in-frame clones and leaves some out. The sample holds 30,000 to 40,000 clones; approximately 89% are singletons and the top ten take more than 0.75%. The sample comprised CD4+ T cells from blood buffy coats. The receptors stem from a human donor in good health.

The V gene is TRBV5-4, the J gene TRBJ2-7, with 7 bases lining up with TRBD2. Germline CDR1 is SGHNT and CDR2 is YYREEE (reference sequence). The trim removed 2 bases at V and 2 bases at J, leaving 4 bases unmatched. The CDR3 spans 14 residues. The CDR3 sequence is CASSFQRGAYEQYF. As DNA, the CDR3 is TGTGCCAGCAGCTTCCAGCGGGGCGCCTACGAGCAGTACTTC.

The chain uses TRBV19 and TRBJ1-6; TRBD1 matches 7 bases. Trimming at V came to 8 bases and at J to 6 bases, leaving 16 bases not matched to a gene. The CDR3 contains 17 residues. Per germline, CDR1 LNHDA and CDR2 SQIVND (reference sequence). The CDR3 is CASRGRQGILPNSPLHF. Written as DNA, the CDR3 is TGTGCCAGTCGGGGTCGACAGGGAATTCTGCCTAATTCACCCCTCCACTTT.

This chain links TRBV2 with TRBJ1-2; D unclear. The CDR3 length is 13 residues. V lost 4 bases and J 1 base, leaving 7 bases between the germline ends. Germline V gene data show CDR1 as SNHLY and CDR2 as FYNNEI. CDR3 DNA sequence: TGTGCCAGCAGTGTTGAGGGTAACTATGGCTACACCTTC. Its translation is CASSVEGNYGYTF.

Written as DNA, the CDR3 is TGTGCAAGTCGCTCGCAGCGGGGGGGCCAAGAGACCCAGTACTTC. Translated, it gives CASRSQRGGQETQYF. The chain recombines TRBV12-2 with TRBJ2-5; the table's D call, TRBD2, was not checked against the DNA. TRBV12-2 is a recognized pseudogene. The CDR3 runs 15 residues.

This chain joins TRBV21-1 and TRBJ2-3. TRBV21-1 is assigned pseudogene status. The CDR3 contains 10 residues. This CDR3 is CASSTDTQYF. CDR3 DNA: TGTGCCAGCAGCACAGATACGCAGTATTTT.

This chain connects TRBV7-2 to TRBJ1-3; a weak D match, TRBD1 (6 bases). Germline-derived CDR1 and CDR2 are SGHTA and FQGNSA. With 4 bases removed from V and 2 bases from J, the gap between germline ends came to 12 bases. The CDR3 length is 15 residues. Here the CDR3 reads CASSYVRGPGNTIYF. The CDR3, as DNA: TGTGCCAGCAGCTACGTACGGGGGCCTGGAAACACCATATATTTT.

The chain uses TRBV18 and TRBJ2-3; unclear D gene. Germline assignment: CDR1 KGHSH and CDR2 LQKENI. CDR3 length equals 14 residues. Between the trimmed V and J ends, which lost 2 bases and 3 bases, there was a span of 9 bases. CDR3: CASSPIAATDTQYF. CDR3 sequence (DNA): TGTGCCAGCTCACCAATAGCAGCTACAGATACGCAGTATTTT. The full variable domain, completed using reference TRBV18 and TRBJ2-3, is NAGVMQNPRHLVRRRGQEARLRCSPMKGHSHVYWYRQLPEEGLKFMVYLQKENIIDESGMPKERFSAEFPKEGPSILRIQQVVRGDSAAYFCASSPIAATDTQYFGPGTRLTVL.

The rearrangement joins TRBV11-1 to TRBJ2-3; 11 bases align to TRBD2. CDR3 length: 18 residues. CDR1 and CDR2 (germline): SGHAT, FQDESV (reference sequence). V was clipped by 2 bases and J by 0 bases; unmatched bases: 7. The CDR3 bases are TGTGCCAGCAGCTTAAATAGCGGGAGGGCTCTCAGCACAGATACGCAGTATTTT. Protein product: CASSLNSGRALSTDTQYF.

This clone appeared a few times. The genes are TRBV5-4 and TRBJ1-2; D might be TRBD1 (5 bases). V lost 3 bases and J 8 bases, leaving 11 bases between the germline ends. The CDR3 spans 12 residues. Germline CDR1 reads SGHNT; CDR2 reads YYREEE (reference sequence). The DNA for the CDR3 is TGTGCCAGCAGCTGGGGGGATTGGGGCTACACCTTC. Translated: CASSWGDWGYTF.

The J gene is TRBJ1-1, the V gene TRBV6-5, with 8 positions matching TRBD1. V gave up 7 bases and J gave up 4 bases; unmatched junction bases: 5. This CDR3 is built from 13 residues. Looked up from germline, CDR1 is MNHEY and CDR2 is SVGAGI. CDR3 amino acids: CASKEGQVTEAFF. The CDR3 DNA follows: TGTGCCAGCAAAGAGGGACAGGTCACTGAAGCTTTCTTT.

This clone was picked up one time. The V gene is TRBV19, the J gene TRBJ2-3; 7 nucleotides line up with TRBD2. Germline V gene sequence: CDR1 LNHDA, CDR2 SQIVND (reference sequence). The length of the CDR3 is 14 residues. After removal of 5 bases from V and 5 bases from J, the junction contained 7 bases not matched to a gene. The CDR3 coding sequence is TGTGCCAGTAGTTCCGGGACTATCCAAGATACGCAGTATTTT. It yields the protein CASSSGTIQDTQYF. The full variable domain, with the rest looked up from reference TRBV19 and TRBJ2-3, is DGGITQSPKYLFRKEGQNVTLSCEQNLNHDAMYWYRQDPGQGLRLIYYSQIVNDFQKGDIAEGYSVSREKKESFPLTVTSAQKNPTAFYLCASSSGTIQDTQYFGPGTRLTVL.

This clone was recorded a few times. The chain couples TRBV11-2 to TRBJ2-2; no clear D. The CDR3 covers 12 residues. The germline CDR1 and CDR2 sequences are SGHAT and FQNNGV. The germline V and J ends were trimmed by 4 bases and 9 bases, with 9 bases remaining between them. The DNA of the CDR3 is TGTGCCAGCAGCTCCTCGGGTCGGGAGCTGTTTTTT. The encoded protein is CASSSSGRELFF.

The V and J genes are TRBV6-6 and TRBJ2-7, with D possibly TRBD1 on 5 matching bases. The CDR3 has 14 amino acids. Germline CDR1 reads MNHNY; CDR2 reads SVGAGI (reference sequence). V lost 0 bases and J 3 bases, leaving 9 bases between the germline ends. The CDR3 DNA follows: TGTGCCAGCAGTTACTCTGGGCAGGGCTACGAGCAGTACTTC. This gives the protein CASSYSGQGYEQYF.

This clone was observed a single time. This CDR3 reads CASSPEGIRAFF. In nucleotides, the CDR3 is TGTGCCAGCAGCCCCGAGGGGATTCGAGCTTTCTTT. J is TRBJ1-1 and V is TRBV7-2, with D possibly matching TRBD1 (5 bases). Trimming took off 5 bases at V and 10 bases at J, with 14 bases between the two ends. CDR1 is SGHTA and CDR2 is FQGNSA in the germline V gene. The CDR3 runs to 12 residues.

As DNA, the CDR3 is TGTGCCAGCAGCTTCGGATTCCCCCCGACCGGGGAGCTGTTTTTT. Protein: CASSFGFPPTGELFF. V is TRBV7-7 and J is TRBJ2-2, with D unclear. The V and J ends lost 3 bases and 5 bases respectively, with 13 bases between them. Germline CDR1 SSHAT, CDR2 FNYEAQ (reference sequence). This CDR3 has 15 residues.

The V and J genes are TRBV14 and TRBJ2-7; no definite D call. Looked up from germline, CDR1 is SGHDN and CDR2 is FVKESK. The CDR3 is 16 residues long. Trimming left V 4 bases short and J 1 base short, with 17 bases between. This CDR3 reads CASSLTPGLGSYEQYF. CDR3 coding DNA: TGTGCCAGCAGCCTCACACCCGGTCTGGGGTCCTACGAGCAGTACTTC.